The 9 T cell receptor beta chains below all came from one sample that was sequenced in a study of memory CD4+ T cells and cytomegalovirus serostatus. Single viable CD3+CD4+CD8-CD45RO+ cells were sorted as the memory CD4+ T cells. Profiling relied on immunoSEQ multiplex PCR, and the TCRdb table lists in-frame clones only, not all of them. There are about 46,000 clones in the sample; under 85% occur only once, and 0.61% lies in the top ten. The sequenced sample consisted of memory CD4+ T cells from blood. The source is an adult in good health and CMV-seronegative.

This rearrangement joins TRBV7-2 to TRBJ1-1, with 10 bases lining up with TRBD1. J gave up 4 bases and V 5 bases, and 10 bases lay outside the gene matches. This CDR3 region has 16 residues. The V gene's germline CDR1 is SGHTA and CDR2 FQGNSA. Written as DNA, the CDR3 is TGTGCCAGCAGCCTTAGGCAGGGACAGGGGACCACTGAAGCTTTCTTT. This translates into CASSLRQGQGTTEAFF. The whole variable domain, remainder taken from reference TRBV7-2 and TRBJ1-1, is GAGVSQSPSNKVTEKGKDVELRCDPISGHTALYWYRQSLGQGLEFLIYFQGNSAPDKSGLPSDRFSAERTGGSVSTLTIQRTQQEDSAVYLCASSLRQGQGTTEAFFGQGTRLTVV.

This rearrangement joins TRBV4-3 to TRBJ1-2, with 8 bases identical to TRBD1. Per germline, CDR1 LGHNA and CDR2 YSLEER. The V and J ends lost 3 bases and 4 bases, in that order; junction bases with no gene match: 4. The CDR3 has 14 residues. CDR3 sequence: CASSQGDRRYGYTF. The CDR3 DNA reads TGCGCCAGCAGCCAGGGGGACAGGCGCTATGGCTACACCTTC.

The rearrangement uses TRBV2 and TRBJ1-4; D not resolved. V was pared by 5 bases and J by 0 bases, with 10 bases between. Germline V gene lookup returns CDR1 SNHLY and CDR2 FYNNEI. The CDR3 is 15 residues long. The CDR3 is CASSWETSTNEKLFF. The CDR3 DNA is TGTGCCAGCAGTTGGGAGACCTCAACTAATGAAAAACTGTTTTTT. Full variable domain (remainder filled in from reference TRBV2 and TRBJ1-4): EPEVTQTPSHQVTQMGQEVILRCVPISNHLYFYWYRQILGQKVEFLVSFYNNEISEKSEIFDDQFSVERPDGSNFTLKIRSTKLEDSAMYFCASSWETSTNEKLFFGSGTQLSVL.

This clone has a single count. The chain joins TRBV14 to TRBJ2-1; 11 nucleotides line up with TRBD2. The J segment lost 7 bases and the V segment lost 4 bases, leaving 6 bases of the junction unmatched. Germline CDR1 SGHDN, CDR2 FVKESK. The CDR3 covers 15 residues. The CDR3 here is CASSLLAGGENEQFF. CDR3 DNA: TGTGCCAGCAGCCTATTAGCGGGGGGGGAAAATGAGCAGTTCTTC.

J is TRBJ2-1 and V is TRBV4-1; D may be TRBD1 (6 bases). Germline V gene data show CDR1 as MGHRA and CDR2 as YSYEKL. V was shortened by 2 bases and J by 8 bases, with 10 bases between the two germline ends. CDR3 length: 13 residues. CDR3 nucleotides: TGCGCCAGCAGCCAAAGCCAGGGGTATGAGCAGTTCTTC. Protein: CASSQSQGYEQFF.

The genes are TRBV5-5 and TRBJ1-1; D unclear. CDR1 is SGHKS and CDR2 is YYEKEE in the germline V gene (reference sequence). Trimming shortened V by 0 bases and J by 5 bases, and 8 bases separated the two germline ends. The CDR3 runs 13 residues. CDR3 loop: CASSLGRRTEAFF. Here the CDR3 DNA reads TGTGCCAGCAGCTTGGGTAGGCGGACTGAAGCTTTCTTT.

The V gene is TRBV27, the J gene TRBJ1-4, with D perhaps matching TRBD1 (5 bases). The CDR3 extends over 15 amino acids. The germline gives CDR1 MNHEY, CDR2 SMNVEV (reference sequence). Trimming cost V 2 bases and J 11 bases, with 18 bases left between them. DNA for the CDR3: TGTGCCAGCAGTTTAGGAGGGCATATGGGGCCGAAACTGTTTTTT. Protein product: CASSLGGHMGPKLFF.

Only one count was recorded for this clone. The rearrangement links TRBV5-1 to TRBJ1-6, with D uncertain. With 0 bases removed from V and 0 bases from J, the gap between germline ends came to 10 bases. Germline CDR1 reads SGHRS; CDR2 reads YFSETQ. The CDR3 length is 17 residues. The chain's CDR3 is CASSLVPGGSYNSPLHF. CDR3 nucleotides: TGCGCCAGCAGCTTGGTCCCGGGAGGCTCCTATAATTCACCCCTCCACTTT.

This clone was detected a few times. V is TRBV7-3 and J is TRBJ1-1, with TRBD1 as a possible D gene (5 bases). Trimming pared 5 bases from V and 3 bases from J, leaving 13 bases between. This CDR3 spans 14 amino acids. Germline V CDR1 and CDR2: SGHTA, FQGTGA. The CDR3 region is CASSPGTGYTEAFF. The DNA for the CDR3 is TGTGCCAGCAGCCCGGGGACGGGATACACTGAAGCTTTCTTT.